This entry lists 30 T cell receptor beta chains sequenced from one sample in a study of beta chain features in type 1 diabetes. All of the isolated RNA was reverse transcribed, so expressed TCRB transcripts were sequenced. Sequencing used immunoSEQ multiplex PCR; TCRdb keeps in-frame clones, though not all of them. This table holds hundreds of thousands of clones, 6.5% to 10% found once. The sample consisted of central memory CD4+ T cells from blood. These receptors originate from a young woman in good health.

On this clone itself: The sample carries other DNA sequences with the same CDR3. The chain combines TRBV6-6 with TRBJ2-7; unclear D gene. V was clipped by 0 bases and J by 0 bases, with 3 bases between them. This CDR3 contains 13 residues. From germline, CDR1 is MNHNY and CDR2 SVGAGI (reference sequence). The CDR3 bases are TGTGCCAGCAGTTACTCCAGCTCCTACGAGCAGTACTTC. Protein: CASSYSSSYEQYF.

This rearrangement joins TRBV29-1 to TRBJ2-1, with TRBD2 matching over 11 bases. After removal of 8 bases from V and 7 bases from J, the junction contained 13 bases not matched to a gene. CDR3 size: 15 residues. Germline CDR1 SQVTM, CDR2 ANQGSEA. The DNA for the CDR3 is TGCAGCACCACACTAGCGGGAGCTTGGGCAAATGAGCAGTTCTTC. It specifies CSTTLAGAWANEQFF.

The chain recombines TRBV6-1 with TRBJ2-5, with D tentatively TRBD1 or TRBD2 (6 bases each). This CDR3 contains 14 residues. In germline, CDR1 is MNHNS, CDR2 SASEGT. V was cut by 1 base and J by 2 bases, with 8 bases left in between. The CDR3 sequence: CASSEGGGQETQYF. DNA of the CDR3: TGTGCCAGCAGTGAAGGAGGGGGGCAAGAGACCCAGTACTTC.

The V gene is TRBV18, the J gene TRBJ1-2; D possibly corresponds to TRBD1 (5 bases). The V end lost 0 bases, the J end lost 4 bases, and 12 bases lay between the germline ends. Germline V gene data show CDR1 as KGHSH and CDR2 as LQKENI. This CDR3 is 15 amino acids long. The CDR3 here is CASSPPEARGYGYTF. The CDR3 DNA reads TGTGCCAGCTCACCACCCGAGGCTAGGGGCTATGGCTACACCTTC. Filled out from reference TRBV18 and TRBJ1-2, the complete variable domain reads NAGVMQNPRHLVRRRGQEARLRCSPMKGHSHVYWYRQLPEEGLKFMVYLQKENIIDESGMPKERFSAEFPKEGPSILRIQQVVRGDSAAYFCASSPPEARGYGYTFGSGTRLTVV.

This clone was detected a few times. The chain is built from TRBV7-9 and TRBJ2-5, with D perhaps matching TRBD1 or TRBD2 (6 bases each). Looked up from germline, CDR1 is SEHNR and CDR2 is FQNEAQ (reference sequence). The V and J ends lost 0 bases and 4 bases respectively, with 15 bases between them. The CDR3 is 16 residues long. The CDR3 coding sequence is TGTGCCAGCAGCTTAGCGCTCTACGGGGGCGGAGAGACCCAGTACTTC. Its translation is CASSLALYGGGETQYF. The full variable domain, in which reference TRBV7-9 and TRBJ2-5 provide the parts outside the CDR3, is DTGVSQNPRHKITKRGQNVTFRCDPISEHNRLYWYRQTLGQGPEFLTYFQNEAQLEKSRLLSDRFSAERPKGSFSTLEIQRTEQGDSAMYLCASSLALYGGGETQYFGPGTRLLVL.

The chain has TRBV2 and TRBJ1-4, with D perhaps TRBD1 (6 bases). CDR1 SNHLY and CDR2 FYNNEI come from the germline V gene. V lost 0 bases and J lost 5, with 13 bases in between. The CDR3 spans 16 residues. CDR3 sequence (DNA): TGTGCCAGCAGTGAAGCGAGGCCAAGGGGGAATGAAAAACTGTTTTTT. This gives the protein CASSEARPRGNEKLFF.

The CDR3 DNA reads TGTGCCATCAGTGAGCAAGCGGGAGTGGTAGAGACCCAGTACTTC. Translated: CAISEQAGVVETQYF. The chain recombines TRBV10-3 with TRBJ2-5; 8 bases fit TRBD2. The CDR3 runs 15 residues. V was clipped by 2 bases and J by 4 bases; unmatched bases: 6. Germline V gives CDR1 ENHRY, CDR2 SYGVKD.

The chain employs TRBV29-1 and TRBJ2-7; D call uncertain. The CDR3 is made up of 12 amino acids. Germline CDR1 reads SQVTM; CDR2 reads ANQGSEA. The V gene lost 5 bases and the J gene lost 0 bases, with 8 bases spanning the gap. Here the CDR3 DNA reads TGCAGCGTTCGTGAGAGCTCCTACGAGCAGTACTTC. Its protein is CSVRESSYEQYF.

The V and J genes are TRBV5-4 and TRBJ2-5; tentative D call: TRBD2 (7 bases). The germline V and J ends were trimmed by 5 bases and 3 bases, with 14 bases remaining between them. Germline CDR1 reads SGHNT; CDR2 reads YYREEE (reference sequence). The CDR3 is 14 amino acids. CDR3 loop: CASSWGGEEETQYF. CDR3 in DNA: TGTGCCAGCAGTTGGGGGGGCGAGGAAGAGACCCAGTACTTC.

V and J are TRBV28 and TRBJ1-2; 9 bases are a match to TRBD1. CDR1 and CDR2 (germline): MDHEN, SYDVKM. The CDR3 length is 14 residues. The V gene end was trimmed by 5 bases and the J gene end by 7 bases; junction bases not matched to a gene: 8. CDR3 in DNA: TGTGCCAGCAGTGGGACAGGGAATTCGTTTGGCTACACCTTC. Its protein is CASSGTGNSFGYTF.

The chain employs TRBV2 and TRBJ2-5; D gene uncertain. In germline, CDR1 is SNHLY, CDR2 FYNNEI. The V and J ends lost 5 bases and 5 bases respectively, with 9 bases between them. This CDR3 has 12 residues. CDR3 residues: CASSYRPETQYF. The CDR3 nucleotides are TGTGCCAGCAGTTATCGACCGGAGACCCAGTACTTC.

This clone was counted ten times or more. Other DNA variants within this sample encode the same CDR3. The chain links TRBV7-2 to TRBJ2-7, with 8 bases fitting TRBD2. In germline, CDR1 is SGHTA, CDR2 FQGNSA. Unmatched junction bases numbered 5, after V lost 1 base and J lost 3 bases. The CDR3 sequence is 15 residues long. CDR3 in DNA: TGTGCCAGCAGCTTAGGAGGTAGCGGGAACTACGAGCAGTACTTC. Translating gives CASSLGGSGNYEQYF.

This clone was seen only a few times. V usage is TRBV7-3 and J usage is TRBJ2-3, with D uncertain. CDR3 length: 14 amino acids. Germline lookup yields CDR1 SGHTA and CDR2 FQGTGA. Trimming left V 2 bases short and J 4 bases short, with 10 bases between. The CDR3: CASSLDASPDTQYF. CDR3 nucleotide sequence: TGTGCCAGCAGCTTAGACGCGTCCCCAGATACGCAGTATTTT. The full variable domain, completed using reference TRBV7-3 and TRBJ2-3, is GAGVSQTPSNKVTEKGKYVELRCDPISGHTALYWYRQSLGQGPEFLIYFQGTGAADDSGLPNDRFFAVRPEGSVSTLKIQRTERGDSAVYLCASSLDASPDTQYFGPGTRLTVL.

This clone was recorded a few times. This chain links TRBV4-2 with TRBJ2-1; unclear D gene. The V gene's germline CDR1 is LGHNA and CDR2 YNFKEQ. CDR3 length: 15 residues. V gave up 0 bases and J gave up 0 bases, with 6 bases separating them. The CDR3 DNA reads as TGTGCCAGCAGCCAAGATGGACCCTCCTACAATGAGCAGTTCTTC. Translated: CASSQDGPSYNEQFF.

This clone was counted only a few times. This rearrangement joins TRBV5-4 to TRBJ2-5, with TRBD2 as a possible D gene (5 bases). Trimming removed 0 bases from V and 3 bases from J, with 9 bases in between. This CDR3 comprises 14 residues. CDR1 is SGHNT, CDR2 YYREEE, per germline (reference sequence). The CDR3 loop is CASSLGSSKETQYF. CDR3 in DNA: TGTGCCAGCAGCTTGGGCTCTAGCAAAGAGACCCAGTACTTC.

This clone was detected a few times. The DNA for the CDR3 is TGTGCCAGCAGTCATGTTTCGGGCATCACCTATGGCTACACCTTC. It yields the protein CASSHVSGITYGYTF. This rearrangement joins TRBV6-6 to TRBJ1-2; D uncertain. This CDR3 contains 15 residues. From germline, CDR1 is MNHNY and CDR2 SVGAGI (reference sequence). V was pared by 5 bases and J by 4 bases, with 17 bases between.

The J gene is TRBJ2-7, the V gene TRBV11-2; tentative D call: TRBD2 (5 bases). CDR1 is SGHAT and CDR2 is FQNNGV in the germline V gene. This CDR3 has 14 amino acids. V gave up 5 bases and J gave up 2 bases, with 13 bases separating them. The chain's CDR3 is CASSTRTGTYEQYF. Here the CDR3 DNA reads TGTGCCAGCAGCACAAGGACGGGGACCTACGAGCAGTACTTC.

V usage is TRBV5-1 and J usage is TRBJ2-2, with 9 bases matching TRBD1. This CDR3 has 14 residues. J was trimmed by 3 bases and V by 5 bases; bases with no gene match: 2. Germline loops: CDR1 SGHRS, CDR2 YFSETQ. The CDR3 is CASRRTGDTGELFF. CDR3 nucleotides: TGCGCCAGCAGAAGGACAGGGGACACCGGGGAGCTGTTTTTT.

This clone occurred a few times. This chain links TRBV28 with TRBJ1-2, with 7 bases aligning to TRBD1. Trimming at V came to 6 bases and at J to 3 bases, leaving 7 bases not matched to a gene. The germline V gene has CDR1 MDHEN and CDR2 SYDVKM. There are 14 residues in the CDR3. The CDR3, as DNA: TGTGCCAGCAGACGACAGGGAGATGACTATGGCTACACCTTC. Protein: CASRRQGDDYGYTF.

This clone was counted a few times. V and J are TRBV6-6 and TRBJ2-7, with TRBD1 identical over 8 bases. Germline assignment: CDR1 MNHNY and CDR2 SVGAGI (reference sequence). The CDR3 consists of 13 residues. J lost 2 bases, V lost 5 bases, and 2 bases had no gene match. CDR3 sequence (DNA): TGTGCCAGCAGTATACAGGGGGCCTACGAGCAGTACTTC. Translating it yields CASSIQGAYEQYF.

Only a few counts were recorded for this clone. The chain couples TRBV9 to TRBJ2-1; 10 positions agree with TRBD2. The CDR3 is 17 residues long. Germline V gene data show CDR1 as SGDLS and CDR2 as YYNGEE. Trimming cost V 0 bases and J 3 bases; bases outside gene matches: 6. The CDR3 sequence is CASSVASSGSGYNEQFF. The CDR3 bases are TGTGCCAGCAGCGTAGCTTCTAGCGGGAGTGGCTACAATGAGCAGTTCTTC.

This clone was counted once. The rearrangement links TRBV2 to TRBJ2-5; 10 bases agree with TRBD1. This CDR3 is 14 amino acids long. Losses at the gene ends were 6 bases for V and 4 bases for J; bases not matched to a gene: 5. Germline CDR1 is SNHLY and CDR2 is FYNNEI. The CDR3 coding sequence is TGTGCCAGCAGGGCGACAGGGGGCCGAGAGACCCAGTACTTC. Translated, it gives CASRATGGRETQYF.

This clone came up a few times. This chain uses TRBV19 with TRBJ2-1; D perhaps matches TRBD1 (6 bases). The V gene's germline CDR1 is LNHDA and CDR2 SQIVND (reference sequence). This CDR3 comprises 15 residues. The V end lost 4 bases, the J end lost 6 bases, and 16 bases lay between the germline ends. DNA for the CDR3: TGTGCCAGTAGTAGGGGGCAGACTGGAAGCAATGAGCAGTTCTTC. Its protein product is CASSRGQTGSNEQFF.

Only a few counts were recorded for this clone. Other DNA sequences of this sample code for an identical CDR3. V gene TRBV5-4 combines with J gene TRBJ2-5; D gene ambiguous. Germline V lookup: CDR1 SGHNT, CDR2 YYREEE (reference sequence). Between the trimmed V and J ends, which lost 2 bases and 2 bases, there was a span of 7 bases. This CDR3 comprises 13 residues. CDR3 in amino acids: CASSFGQQETQYF. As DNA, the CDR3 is TGTGCCAGCAGCTTCGGCCAGCAAGAGACCCAGTACTTC.

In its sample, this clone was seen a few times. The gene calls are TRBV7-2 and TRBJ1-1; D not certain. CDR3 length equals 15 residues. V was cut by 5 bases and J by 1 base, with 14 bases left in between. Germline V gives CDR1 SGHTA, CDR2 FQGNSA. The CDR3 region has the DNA TGTGCCAGCAGCCTTATGGCCGCGGCGAACACTGAAGCTTTCTTT. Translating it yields CASSLMAAANTEAFF. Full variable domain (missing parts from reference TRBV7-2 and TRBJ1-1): GAGVSQSPSNKVTEKGKDVELRCDPISGHTALYWYRQSLGQGLEFLIYFQGNSAPDKSGLPSDRFSAERTGGSVSTLTIQRTQQEDSAVYLCASSLMAAANTEAFFGQGTRLTVV.

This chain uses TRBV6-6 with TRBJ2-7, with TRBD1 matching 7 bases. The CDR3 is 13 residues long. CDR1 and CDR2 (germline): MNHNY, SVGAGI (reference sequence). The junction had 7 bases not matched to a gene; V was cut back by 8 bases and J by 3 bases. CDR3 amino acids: CASCKGAFYEQYF. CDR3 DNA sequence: TGTGCCAGCTGTAAGGGGGCCTTCTACGAGCAGTACTTC.

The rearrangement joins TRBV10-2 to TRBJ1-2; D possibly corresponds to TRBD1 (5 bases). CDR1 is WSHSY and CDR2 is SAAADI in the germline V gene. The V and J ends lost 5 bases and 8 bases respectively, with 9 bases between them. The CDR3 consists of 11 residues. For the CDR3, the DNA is TGCGCCAGCAGTTCCGGACAAGGCTACACCTTC. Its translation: CASSSGQGYTF.

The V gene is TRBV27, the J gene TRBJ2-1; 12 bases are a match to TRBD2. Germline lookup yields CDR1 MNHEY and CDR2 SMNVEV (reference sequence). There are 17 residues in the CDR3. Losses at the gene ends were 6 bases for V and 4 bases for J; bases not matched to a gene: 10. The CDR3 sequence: CASRFSSGTSGYNEQFF. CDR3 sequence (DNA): TGTGCCAGCAGATTCTCTTCCGGGACTAGCGGGTACAATGAGCAGTTCTTC.

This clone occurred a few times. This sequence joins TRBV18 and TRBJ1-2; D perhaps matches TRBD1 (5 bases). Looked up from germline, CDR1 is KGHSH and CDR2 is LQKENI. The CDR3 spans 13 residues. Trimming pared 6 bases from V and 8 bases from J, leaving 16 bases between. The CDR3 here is CASSAGLEAGYTF. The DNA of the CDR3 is TGTGCCAGCTCGGCGGGACTCGAGGCGGGCTACACCTTC.

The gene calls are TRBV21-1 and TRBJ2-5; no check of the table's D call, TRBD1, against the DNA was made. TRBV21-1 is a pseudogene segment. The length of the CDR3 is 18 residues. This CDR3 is CASSKTRTGVPLKETQYF. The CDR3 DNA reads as TGTGCCAGCAGCAAGACCCGGACAGGGGTCCCCCTTAAAGAGACCCAGTACTTC.